These T cell receptor beta chains were read from a single sample in a study of control samples from healthy donors and cancer patients. This table comes from immunoSEQ multiplex PCR, and its TCRdb copy is limited to in-frame clones, with some not included. The sample consists of fewer than 30,000 clones, around nine tenths of them appearing once. The sample comprised PBMCs. All receptors derive from a woman aged 40 to 50 with lung cancer. CDR3s include the opening cysteine and the closing phenylalanine or tryptophan. Fields, in order: V gene, D gene, J gene, clone size, CDR3 protein, CDR3 DNA. D genes are given only for firm matches. Some rows mark clone size as missing; the rest say once, few, many or name a class of expanded clone.

>TRBV3-1/TRBV3-2|TRBD1|TRBJ2-5|.
CASSMDRFKETQYF
TGTGCCAGCAGCATGGACAGGTTTAAAGAGACCCAGTACTTC
>TRBV7-2|TRBD1|TRBJ2-3|.
CASGTGIDTQYF
TGTGCCTCCGGGACAGGGATTGATACGCAGTATTTT
>TRBV28|.|TRBJ1-1|.
CASSLIREVGTEAFF
TGTGCCAGCAGTTTAATCAGGGAGGTGGGCACTGAAGCTTTCTTT
>TRBV7-8|.|TRBJ1-1|.
CASSLEAVFTEAFF
TGTGCCAGCAGCTTAGAGGCGGTCTTCACTGAAGCTTTCTTT
>TRBV11-3|.|TRBJ1-2|.
CASSPGYRELGYGYTF
TGTGCCAGCAGCCCAGGCTACAGGGAGTTGGGCTATGGCTACACCTTC
>TRBV9|TRBD2|TRBJ2-3|few
CASSVAWTSGGPSTDTQYF
TGTGCCAGCAGCGTAGCTTGGACTAGCGGGGGCCCTAGCACAGATACGCAGTATTTT
>TRBV7-8|.|TRBJ2-2|.
CASSFFTRTGELFF
TGTGCCAGCAGCTTTTTTACACGCACCGGGGAGCTGTTTTTT
>TRBV15|TRBD2|TRBJ2-3|few
CATSREAGGPDTQYF
TGTGCCACCAGCAGAGAAGCGGGGGGGCCCGATACGCAGTATTTT
>TRBV5-6|.|TRBJ1-5|.
CASSVLGNQPQHF
TGTGCCAGCAGCGTCCTTGGCAATCAGCCCCAGCATTTT
>TRBV7-9|TRBD1|TRBJ2-1|.
CASSPGLAGGEQFF
TGTGCCAGCAGCCCGGGGCTAGCAGGGGGTGAGCAGTTCTTC
>TRBV19|TRBD1|TRBJ1-6|.
CASSIGASGQYHPPLHF
TGTGCCAGTAGTATCGGTGCGTCGGGACAGTATCACCCACCCCTCCACTTT
>TRBV7-3|TRBD2|TRBJ2-1|.
CASSPGLAGHNEQFF
TGTGCCAGCAGCCCGGGACTAGCGGGCCACAATGAGCAGTTCTTC
>TRBV7-6|TRBD1|TRBJ2-5|.
CASSITGTGYGETQYF
TGTGCCAGCAGCATTACCGGGACAGGGTACGGGGAGACCCAGTACTTC
>TRBV10-3|.|TRBJ2-3|few
CAIREGTGPDTQYF
TGTGCCATCCGCGAGGGGACGGGCCCAGATACGCAGTATTTT
>TRBV4-1|TRBD1|TRBJ1-2|.
CASSQDPEGAGGYTF
TGCGCCAGCAGCCAAGACCCCGAGGGGGCGGGTGGCTACACCTTC
>TRBV9|TRBD1|TRBJ1-1|.
CASSLTGGTEAFF
TGTGCCAGCAGCCTCACAGGGGGCACTGAAGCTTTCTTT
>TRBV28|.|TRBJ1-2|.
CASSSGRNYGYTF
TGTGCCAGCAGTTCCGGGCGAAACTATGGCTACACCTTC
>TRBV27|.|TRBJ2-3|.
CASKQASTDTQYF
TGTGCCAGCAAGCAGGCTAGCACAGATACGCAGTATTTT
>TRBV2|.|TRBJ1-2|.
CASSETGRDYGYTF
TGTGCCAGCAGTGAAACGGGACGGGACTATGGCTACACCTTC
>TRBV6-5|.|TRBJ2-7|.
CASSYTSSGATYEQYF
TGTGCCAGCAGTTACACCTCCTCCGGCGCGACCTACGAGCAGTACTTC
>TRBV15|.|TRBJ1-2|.
CATSRDSWTDYGYTF
TGTGCCACCAGCAGGGATTCTTGGACAGACTATGGCTACACCTTC
>TRBV5-6|.|TRBJ1-5|.
CASSLGATGNQPQHF
TGTGCCAGCAGCTTGGGGGCGACAGGTAATCAGCCCCAGCATTTT
>TRBV6-5|.|TRBJ1-2|.
CASNPGQTYGYTF
TGTGCCAGCAACCCTGGCCAAACCTATGGCTACACCTTC
>TRBV28|.|TRBJ1-3|.
CASSGSGRNTIYF
TGTGCCAGCAGCGGCAGTGGGAGAAACACCATATATTTT
>TRBV28|.|TRBJ1-2|.
CASSFMAEYGYTF
TGTGCCAGCAGTTTTATGGCGGAATATGGCTACACCTTC
>TRBV11-2|TRBD1|TRBJ1-2|.
CASSLGTGGAEGYTF
TGTGCCAGCAGCTTAGGCACAGGGGGCGCGGAAGGCTACACCTTC
>TRBV19|TRBD1|TRBJ1-1|once
CASRPGQTTAEAFF
TGTGCCAGTAGACCGGGACAGACTACGGCTGAAGCTTTCTTT
>TRBV19|.|TRBJ2-7|.
CASSIFLGYEQYF
TGTGCCAGTAGTATATTCTTGGGTTACGAGCAGTACTTC
>TRBV28|.|TRBJ2-4|.
CASSSPGRDPSF
TGTGCCAGCAGTTCCCCTGGGCGGGACCCCTCCTTC
>TRBV7-3|TRBD2|TRBJ2-3|.
CASSRGIAGGGTDTQYF
TGTGCCAGCAGCCGCGGCATAGCGGGGGGGGGCACAGATACGCAGTATTTT
>TRBV4-2|.|TRBJ1-1|.
CASSQEAGMNTEAFF
TGTGCCAGCAGCCAAGAGGCAGGCATGAACACTGAAGCTTTCTTT
>TRBV6-5|.|TRBJ2-3|.
CASNPQSTDTQYF
TGTGCCAGCAACCCACAGAGCACAGATACGCAGTATTTT
>TRBV9|TRBD1|TRBJ2-3|once
CASSSQTGLGTDTQYF
TGTGCCAGCAGCTCTCAGACAGGGTTGGGCACAGATACGCAGTATTTT
>TRBV20-1|.|TRBJ2-5|.
CSASPEETQYF
TGCAGTGCTAGCCCGGAAGAGACCCAGTACTTC